This is a list of T cell receptor beta chains from one sample in a study of blood T cells in healthy people across ages. TCRdb used MiXCR to reprocess the 5' RACE reads, holding one entry per CDR3 protein. The sample consists of 650,000 to 800,000 distinct CDR3 sequences, around 45% of them appearing once. The sample taken for sequencing was blood. These receptors were collected from a man aged 55 to 70 in good health. CDR3s include the opening cysteine and the closing phenylalanine or tryptophan. A D gene is named only where the DNA matches it firmly. Rows give clone size only sometimes, using once, few, many, or a class for an expanded clone.

D gene	V gene	J gene	clone size	CDR3 DNA	CDR3 protein
NA	TRBV7-2	TRBJ2-4	few	TGTGCCAGCAGCTTAGCTGTTTGGGGAGCGGAAAACATTCAGTACTTC	CASSLAVWGAENIQYF
NA	TRBV7-2	TRBJ2-3	NA	TGTGCCAGCAGCCAAGGGAGGCTACGCACAGATACGCAGTATTTT	CASSQGRLRTDTQYF
NA	TRBV4-3	TRBJ1-2	NA	TGCGCCAGCAGCCAAGATCCCACACTAAACTATGGCTACACCTTC	CASSQDPTLNYGYTF
NA	TRBV4-1	TRBJ2-3	NA	TGCGCCAGCAGCCAAGACCCTGGCGGGGAAAGCACAGATACGCAGTATTTT	CASSQDPGGESTDTQYF
NA	TRBV4-3	TRBJ2-5	many	TGCGCCAGCAGCCAAGATGGCGGGGAAGAGACCCAGTACTTC	CASSQDGGEETQYF
TRBD1	TRBV20-1	TRBJ1-2	NA	TGCGGTGCTACACCGGGACAGGGGCAGGGTGGCTACACCTTC	CGATPGQGQGGYTF
TRBD1	TRBV15	TRBJ2-7	NA	TGTGCCACCAGCGGGACAGGGGGCTCCTACGAGCAGTACTTC	CATSGTGGSYEQYF
NA	TRBV7-2	TRBJ2-1	few	TGTGCCAGCAGCACCCTATACAATGAGCAGTTCTTC	CASSTLYNEQFF
TRBD2	TRBV6-2/TRBV6-3	TRBJ2-7	NA	TGTGCCAGCAGAGATCTAGCGGGGGAGGAGTACGAGCAGTACTTC	CASRDLAGEEYEQYF
NA	TRBV29-1	TRBJ2-1	NA	TGCAGCGTGGGACGGGGAGCCAAAAACATTCAGTTCTTC	CSVGRGAKNIQFF
NA	TRBV6-5	TRBJ2-5	once	TGTGCCGGCAGTTACGGGGTAGCGAGGGAGACCCAGTACTTC	CAGSYGVARETQYF
TRBD1	TRBV20-1	TRBJ2-7	NA	TGCAGTGTTAGCCTTAGACAGGGGCTGATCTACGAGCAGTACTTC	CSVSLRQGLIYEQYF
NA	TRBV7-8	TRBJ2-3	few	TGTGCCAGCAGCTTAAGGGGGGATGGGACAGATACGCAGTATTTT	CASSLRGDGTDTQYF
NA	TRBV5-6	TRBJ2-1	NA	TGTGCCAGCAGCCCCGACGACCGACCGGGCTCCTGGAGGGGATACAATGAGCAGTTCTTC	CASSPDDRPGSWRGYNEQFF
NA	TRBV10-3	TRBJ2-7	NA	TGTGCCATCAGTGAGTCGGTAGGGGACGAGCAGTACTTC	CAISESVGDEQYF
NA	TRBV4-3	TRBJ1-6	NA	TGCGCCAGCAGCCCGACAGATTCAGGTCTTTGGGATTCACCCCTCCACTTT	CASSPTDSGLWDSPLHF
NA	TRBV7-9	TRBJ1-1	NA	TGTGCCGCAACAGCTCGAGGGAACACTGAAGCTTTCTTT	CAATARGNTEAFF
NA	TRBV13	TRBJ2-7	many	TGTGCCAGCACCCTTAGGGGGGATTCCTACGAGCAGTACTTC	CASTLRGDSYEQYF
TRBD2	TRBV20-1	TRBJ2-7	NA	TGCAGTGCTAGAGACGTTAGCGGGGGAGTGGGGGAGCAGTACTTC	CSARDVSGGVGEQYF
NA	TRBV7-2	TRBJ1-2	few	TGTGCCAGCAGCGCTAAGGCGCCAGGCTGGGACGGCTACACCTTC	CASSAKAPGWDGYTF
TRBD2	TRBV20-1	TRBJ2-7	NA	TGCAGTGCTAGAGAACTAGCGGGGAGCTCCTACGAGCAGTACTTC	CSARELAGSSYEQYF
NA	TRBV20-1	TRBJ1-4	NA	TGCAGTGCTAGAGAGGGGGCAGGGGTTACTAATGAAAAACTGTTTTTT	CSAREGAGVTNEKLFF
NA	TRBV20-1	TRBJ2-4	NA	TGCAGTGCTAGAGATCCCGGGGCCAAAAACATTCAGTACTTC	CSARDPGAKNIQYF
NA	TRBV28	TRBJ2-7	once	TGTGCCAGCAGTCCATCCTATGAGTCAGAGTTCTACGAGCAGTACTTC	CASSPSYESEFYEQYF
TRBD1	TRBV20-1	TRBJ2-1	many	TGCAGTGCTAAGCGACAGGGTCTGAATGAGCAGTTCTTC	CSAKRQGLNEQFF
NA	TRBV12-3/TRBV12-4	TRBJ2-3	few	TGTGCCAGCAGTTCGGGAACTCGGGATACGCAGTATTTT	CASSSGTRDTQYF
TRBD2	TRBV4-1	TRBJ2-1	NA	TGCGCCAGCAGCCAAGAGCGGGGGGTCCTTTCCTACAATGAGCAGTTCTTC	CASSQERGVLSYNEQFF
NA	TRBV27	TRBJ2-7	few	TGTGCCAGCAGTGGACGGACCACCCGGGGCAACGAGCAGTACTTC	CASSGRTTRGNEQYF
TRBD2	TRBV13	TRBJ2-3	NA	TGTGCCAGCAGCCAGTCGGGACTAGCGGGGTCCACAGATACGCAGTATTTT	CASSQSGLAGSTDTQYF
NA	TRBV7-8	TRBJ2-5	few	TGTGCCAGTACCGTCAGGGGAAACCAAGAGACCCAGTACTTC	CASTVRGNQETQYF
NA	TRBV20-1	TRBJ2-7	NA	TGCAGTGCGGCAGGAGAAAACTACGAGCAGTACTTC	CSAAGENYEQYF
TRBD1	TRBV20-1	TRBJ2-7	NA	TGCAGTGCTAGAACAGGGGTATTTTCCTACGAGCAGTACTTC	CSARTGVFSYEQYF
NA	TRBV7-2	TRBJ2-3	few	TGTGCCAGCAGCTGGAGAGGTTTAGCGAGAGGGAGGGATACGCAGTATTTT	CASSWRGLARGRDTQYF
NA	TRBV7-2	TRBJ2-3	many	TGTGCCAGCAGCGTGAAGCGTGGAGATACGCAGTATTTT	CASSVKRGDTQYF
NA	TRBV20-1	TRBJ1-6	NA	TGCAGTGCTAGACCCCCCGGGCAGGACTATAATTCACCCCTCCACTTT	CSARPPGQDYNSPLHF
TRBD1	TRBV7-9	TRBJ2-3	many	TGTGCCAGCAGCTTAAACCGGGACAGGGACACAGATACGCAGTATTTT	CASSLNRDRDTDTQYF
NA	TRBV4-3	TRBJ2-4	NA	TGCGCCAGCAGCCAAACAGTGATACTACGGGAGCAGTACTTC	CASSQTVILREQYF
TRBD1	TRBV7-2	TRBJ1-2	NA	TGTGCCAGCAGCTTAGTTGCAGGGGGCTGGGATGGCTACACCTTC	CASSLVAGGWDGYTF
TRBD2	TRBV3-1	TRBJ2-1	NA	TGTGCCAGCAGCCCTGGACTAGCGGGGGGGCAATCTGAGCAGTTCTTC	CASSPGLAGGQSEQFF
NA	TRBV5-1	TRBJ2-5	once	TGCGCCAGCGGGGTCCCCGCCGCAGAGACCCAGTACTTC	CASGVPAAETQYF
NA	TRBV21-1	TRBJ2-5	few	TGTGCCAGCAGCAAAGGGGGCGGTGGAGGAGAGACCCAGTACTTC	CASSKGGGGGETQYF
NA	TRBV14	TRBJ1-1	NA	TGTGCCAGCAGCAAGCAGACGAACACTGAAGCTTTCTTT	CASSKQTNTEAFF
NA	TRBV4-3	TRBJ2-3	NA	TGCGCCAGCAGCCAGTCTGTAGATACGCAGTATTTT	CASSQSVDTQYF
TRBD1	TRBV6-5	TRBJ2-5	NA	TGTGCCAGCAGTTGGGGACAGGGGCAAAGTGAGCAGTACTTC	CASSWGQGQSEQYF
TRBD1	TRBV28	TRBJ1-4	NA	TGTGCCAGCAGAGAACAGGGGGCTCTAAGAGAAAAACTGTTTTTT	CASREQGALREKLFF
NA	TRBV20-1	TRBJ2-3	NA	TGCAGTGCAGATACACTCACAGATACGCAGTATTTT	CSADTLTDTQYF
NA	TRBV27	TRBJ1-5	NA	TGTGCCAGCAGTTTACGACAGGATGGCCAGCCCCAGCATTTT	CASSLRQDGQPQHF
TRBD1	TRBV6-5	TRBJ1-2	NA	TGTGCCAGCAGTCGCGGACAGGGAGGCTATGGCTACACCTTC	CASSRGQGGYGYTF
NA	TRBV4-3	TRBJ2-3	NA	TGCGCCAGCAACCAAGATCTCCTAGCCGTCCGCACAGATACGCAGTATTTT	CASNQDLLAVRTDTQYF
NA	TRBV5-5	TRBJ2-3	NA	TGTGCCAGCAGCCTTCCCCTGGGCAATACGCAGTATTTT	CASSLPLGNTQYF
NA	TRBV3-1	TRBJ1-6	many	TGTGCCAGCAGTGACTCAGGAAATTCACCCCTCCACTTT	CASSDSGNSPLHF
TRBD1	TRBV20-1	TRBJ1-4	NA	TGCAGTGCTAGACCTACAGGGGTTGGGAAACTGTTTTTT	CSARPTGVGKLFF
NA	TRBV27	TRBJ1-1	NA	TGTGCCAGCAGTCCAGGGTTGGGGGAAGCTTTCTTT	CASSPGLGEAFF